One sample yielded the 9 T cell receptor beta chains listed below, sequenced in a study of CD8+ T cells in alopecia areata. Treatment meaning: oral pan-JAK inhibitor, 5-10 mg twice daily. RNA was extracted and reverse transcribed into cDNA as the sequencing template. TCRdb's copy holds only in-frame clones and misses some; the assay was immunoSEQ multiplex PCR. Of more than 95,000 clones in the sample, 70% to 90% were seen once. The starting material was CD8+ T cells sorted from blood, obtained at approximately week 30, from a patient treated with tofacitinib. Receptors originate from a human donor with alopecia areata.

This chain links TRBV19 with TRBJ1-2; D uncertain. Trimming pared 3 bases from V and 8 bases from J, leaving 19 bases between. The length of the CDR3 is 15 residues. The germline V gene encodes CDR1 LNHDA and CDR2 SQIVND (reference sequence). The CDR3 protein is CASSILSRTLEGYTF. CDR3 DNA sequence: TGTGCCAGTAGTATTTTGTCTCGTACTCTGGAAGGCTACACCTTC.

The chain links TRBV13 to TRBJ2-7; 10 positions match TRBD2. The CDR3 has 15 residues. CDR1 is PRHDT, CDR2 FYEKMQ, per germline (reference sequence). V shed 2 bases and J 2 bases; nucleotides not matched to a gene: 3. The CDR3 bases are TGTGCCAGCAGCTTATCACTAGCGGGGACCTACGAGCAGTACTTC. This encodes CASSLSLAGTYEQYF.

The chain employs TRBV7-9 and TRBJ1-4; 7 bases align to TRBD1. Germline V gene data show CDR1 as SEHNR and CDR2 as FQNEAQ (reference sequence). V was pared by 8 bases and J by 6 bases, with 6 bases of the junction left unmatched. The CDR3 covers 13 residues. CDR3 protein: CASLGTVDEKLFF. The CDR3, as DNA: TGTGCCAGCCTAGGGACAGTCGATGAAAAACTGTTTTTT.

The rearrangement joins TRBV6-5 to TRBJ2-7, with D hard to call. Germline CDR1 is MNHEY and CDR2 is SVGAGI. The V gene lost 2 bases and the J gene lost 3 bases, with 8 bases spanning the gap. The CDR3 extends over 13 amino acids. CDR3 amino acids: CASSYVPGYEQYF. The DNA for the CDR3 is TGTGCCAGCAGTTACGTTCCGGGCTACGAGCAGTACTTC.

This clone appeared a single time. The chain combines TRBV27 with TRBJ2-7; D possibly corresponds to TRBD1 (6 bases). The CDR3 is made up of 14 amino acids. Germline V gene lookup returns CDR1 MNHEY and CDR2 SMNVEV (reference sequence). V was trimmed by 3 bases and J by 2 bases, leaving 11 bases between them. The CDR3 sequence is CASSLDTGPYEQYF. CDR3 sequence (DNA): TGTGCCAGCAGTTTGGATACAGGGCCCTACGAGCAGTACTTC.

The rearrangement links TRBV19 to TRBJ2-7; the match to TRBD1 covers 7 bases. J gave up 1 base and V 10 bases, and 7 bases lay outside the gene matches. Germline V gives CDR1 LNHDA, CDR2 SQIVND (reference sequence). The CDR3 length is 13 residues. The CDR3: CATIGQASYEQYF. For the CDR3, the DNA is TGTGCCACGATCGGACAGGCGTCCTACGAGCAGTACTTC.

The chain links TRBV27 to TRBJ1-5, with 7 bases identical to TRBD1. Germline CDR1 MNHEY, CDR2 SMNVEV (reference sequence). The CDR3 extends over 15 amino acids. With 5 bases clipped from V and 2 bases from J, the junction kept 6 bases outside the gene matches. The CDR3 spells CASSITGVGNQPQHF. In nucleotides, the CDR3 is TGTGCCAGCAGTATCACAGGGGTGGGCAATCAGCCCCAGCATTTT.

The gene calls are TRBV27 and TRBJ1-1; D unclear. Per the germline V gene, CDR1 is MNHEY and CDR2 is SMNVEV (reference sequence). CDR3 length: 16 amino acids. V was clipped by 5 bases and J by 3 bases, with 19 bases between them. CDR3 residues: CASSPYVRAWYTEAFF. Written as DNA, the CDR3 is TGTGCCAGCAGTCCCTATGTGAGAGCTTGGTACACTGAAGCTTTCTTT.

The V call is TRBV30, the J call TRBJ1-4; 7 bases match TRBD1. The CDR3 runs to 15 residues. Trimming at V came to 3 bases and at J to 2 bases, leaving 6 bases not matched to a gene. Per germline, CDR1 GTSNPN and CDR2 SVGIG (reference sequence). The CDR3 DNA reads TGTGCCTGGAGCCTAACAGGGGCCACTAATGAAAAACTGTTTTTT. It specifies CAWSLTGATNEKLFF.